This T cell receptor (beta chain) was identified during a study of prognosis after radiotherapy for stage I lung cancer. Among the patients, all were node-negative on CT and PET/CT, and none had received prior chemotherapy or radiotherapy or had other malignancies. This clonotype was observed many times. After removal of 5 bases from V and 0 bases from J, the junction contained 5 bases not matched to a gene. The length of the CDR3 is 16 residues. Germline V gene lookup returns CDR1 LNHDA and CDR2 SQIVND (reference sequence). Amplicons of TCR beta CDR3 were generated from genomic DNA by two-round multiplex PCR. The first PCR round targeted every TRBV and TRBJ gene with specific primers. Via MiXCR, TCRdb re-called the multiplex PCR reads, giving one row per CDR3 protein. The sample has over 50,000 distinct CDR3 sequences, over 30% seen once.

This TCR derives from a donor over 45 with non-small cell lung cancer. This chain joins TRBV19 and TRBJ2-4, with TRBD1 matching over 9 bases. Sequenced here: PBMCs, sampled before or after stereotactic body radiation therapy (not recorded which). DNA for the CDR3: TGTGCCAGTAGTGTCCTGGACAGGGGAGCCAAAAACATTCAGTACTTC. This translates into CASSVLDRGAKNIQYF.